A selection of T cell receptor beta chains follows, all from one sample in a study of T cells in Graves' hyperthyroidism and ophthalmopathy. A single record per CDR3 protein comes from TCRdb applying MiXCR to the multiplex PCR reads. The data hold around 720,000 distinct CDR3 sequences, with 35% observed a single time. Sample: blood. The receptor set was obtained from a woman between 40 and 50 years old with Graves' hyperthyroidism. The CDR3 runs from the conserved cysteine through the conserved F or W. D genes are given only for firm matches. Expanded clones get a size class; other rows say once, few or many, or leave the size out.

>TRBD2|TRBV10-3|few|TRBJ2-6
TGTGCCATCAGGGGGACTAGCGGGGCCAACGTCCTGACTTTC
CAIRGTSGANVLTF
>.|TRBV12-5|.|TRBJ1-2
TGTGCTAGTGGTTTGGTAGTGGGTGACTATGGCTACACCTTC
CASGLVVGDYGYTF
>TRBD1|TRBV2|.|TRBJ1-2
TGTGCCAGCAGTGTACAGGGGGGGAGAATATATGGCTACACCTTC
CASSVQGGRIYGYTF
>.|TRBV7-9|.|TRBJ1-6
TGTGCCAGCAGCCCAGAGGCAGGGCGGAACAATTCACCCCTCCACTTT
CASSPEAGRNNSPLHF
>.|TRBV11-2|.|TRBJ2-5
TGTGCCAGCAGTCCGACGTTGCAGGGACACACACGTGGGACCCAGTACTTC
CASSPTLQGHTRGTQYF
>.|TRBV9|many|TRBJ1-3
TGTGCCAGCAACGGGGGTGGCTCTGGAAACACCATATATTTT
CASNGGGSGNTIYF
>.|TRBV6-1|.|TRBJ1-1
TGTGCCAGCAGTGTACGGGGGCTGGAGAACACTGAAGCTTTCTTT
CASSVRGLENTEAFF
>.|TRBV11-2|few|TRBJ2-5
TGTGCCAGCAGCTCCGAGACTCTAGCGTGGGAGACCCAGTACTTC
CASSSETLAWETQYF
>TRBD2|TRBV7-3|many|TRBJ2-6
TGTGCCAGCAGCTTCACGGGGGGGCCTTCTGGGGCCAACGTCCTGACTTTC
CASSFTGGPSGANVLTF
>.|TRBV25-1|many|TRBJ1-1
TGTGCCAGCAGTGAGGGAAGTAACACTGAAGCTTTCTTT
CASSEGSNTEAFF